What follows are 30 T cell receptor beta chains derived from one specimen sequenced in a study of persistence of HIV-infected CD4 T cells. The immunoSEQ assay was version 4, run in survey mode. The assay was immunoSEQ multiplex PCR, and TCRdb's table has in-frame clones only and misses some. The data show 15,000 to 20,000 clones, about four fifths seen once. Lysates of CMV-infected fibroblasts at 10 ug/mL stimulated these cells. Sorting of responding CD4+ T cells relied on upregulated CD40 ligand together with CD69. No antigen is known for these receptors. The material was CD4+ T cells sorted from PBMCs after roughly 18-hour stimulation, obtained from a patient who received antiretroviral therapy. The receptors derive from an adult man with HIV who was CMV-seropositive.

This clone is judged medium-sized. DNA for the CDR3: TGTGCCAGTAGCATGAATCATGTGGGGATTCAGACTAATGAAAAACTGTTTTTT. This sequence encodes CASSMNHVGIQTNEKLFF. This sequence joins TRBV19 and TRBJ1-4; D unclear. The CDR3 consists of 18 residues. Trimming took 6 bases from V and 2 from J, leaving 22 bases between them. Germline V CDR1 and CDR2: LNHDA, SQIVND (reference sequence).

This clone was observed a handful of times. The chain joins TRBV28 to TRBJ2-7, with 8 bases that match TRBD2. V lost 6 bases and J lost 5; bases outside the gene matches: 12. The length of the CDR3 is 15 residues. The germline V gene encodes CDR1 MDHEN and CDR2 SYDVKM. The CDR3 loop is CASRPDRGGSHEQYF. The CDR3 coding sequence is TGTGCCAGCAGACCAGATCGGGGGGGTAGCCACGAGCAGTACTTC. Filled out from reference TRBV28 and TRBJ2-7, the complete variable domain reads DVKVTQSSRYLVKRTGEKVFLECVQDMDHENMFWYRQDPGLGLRLIYFSYDVKMKEKGDIPEGYSVSREKKERFSLILESASTNQTSMYLCASRPDRGGSHEQYFGPGTRLTVT.

The chain uses TRBV28 and TRBJ2-7; 8 bases agree with TRBD1. The CDR3 extends over 14 amino acids. The germline V gene encodes CDR1 MDHEN and CDR2 SYDVKM. With 3 bases clipped from V and 5 bases from J, the junction kept 6 bases outside the gene matches. CDR3 in amino acids: CASSLQGANDEQYF. As DNA, the CDR3 is TGTGCCAGCAGTTTGCAGGGGGCGAACGACGAGCAGTACTTC.

The rearrangement links TRBV19 to TRBJ1-5, with D maybe TRBD1 (5 bases). From germline, CDR1 is LNHDA and CDR2 SQIVND (reference sequence). V was pared by 11 bases and J by 7 bases, with 18 bases between. CDR3 length equals 13 residues. This CDR3 is CASGRGGGQPQHF. The CDR3 DNA follows: TGTGCCTCCGGGAGGGGAGGAGGACAGCCCCAGCATTTT.

The J gene is TRBJ2-2, the V gene TRBV14, with D uncertain. The CDR3 has 14 amino acids. The germline V gene has CDR1 SGHDN and CDR2 FVKESK. V was pared by 0 bases and J by 4 bases, with 6 bases between. In DNA, the CDR3 is TGTGCCAGCAGCCAAGATCTTCGCACCGGGGAGCTGTTTTTT. Amino acids: CASSQDLRTGELFF. Complete variable domain (other parts from reference TRBV14 and TRBJ2-2): EAGVTQFPSHSVIEKGQTVTLRCDPISGHDNLYWYRRVMGKEIKFLLHFVKESKQDESGMPNNRFLAERTGGTYSTLKVQPAELEDSGVYFCASSQDLRTGELFFGEGSRLTVL.

This chain uses TRBV6-1 with TRBJ1-2; a possible D gene is TRBD1 (5 bases). The ends were cut back, 6 bases at V and 4 bases at J, with 15 bases in the middle. The CDR3 is 14 residues long. CDR1 is MNHNS, CDR2 SASEGT, per germline. The CDR3 sequence: CASSDGARVYGYTF. The CDR3 DNA reads as TGTGCCAGCAGCGATGGGGCCAGGGTCTATGGCTACACCTTC.

This chain links TRBV18 with TRBJ2-1, with 8 bases that match TRBD2. Germline values: CDR1 KGHSH, CDR2 LQKENI. V shed 0 bases, J shed 7 bases, and the junction held 8 bases outside the gene matches. The CDR3 runs 16 residues. As DNA, the CDR3 is TGTGCCAGCTCACCACCAAACCTAGCGGGTGATAATGAGCAGTTCTTC. Translated, it gives CASSPPNLAGDNEQFF.

This chain connects TRBV6-6 to TRBJ1-1; 7 nucleotides line up with TRBD1. CDR3 length equals 16 residues. The V and J ends lost 7 bases and 6 bases, in that order; junction bases with no gene match: 17. From germline, CDR1 is MNHNY and CDR2 SVGAGI (reference sequence). This CDR3 is CASTSRGQSGRAEAFF. CDR3 nucleotides: TGTGCCAGCACTAGTCGGGGACAGTCGGGCAGGGCTGAAGCTTTCTTT.

Comment on this clone: Other DNA sequences in the sample encode the same CDR3. The CDR3 region has the DNA TGTGCCAGCAGTCTACAAGAGAGGGGTGAAAAACTGTTTTTT. It yields the protein CASSLQERGEKLFF. V is TRBV2 and J is TRBJ1-4; TRBD1 might be the D (5 bases). Trimming took off 5 bases at V and 7 bases at J, with 14 bases between the two ends. The CDR3 loop spans 14 amino acids. Per germline, CDR1 SNHLY and CDR2 FYNNEI. Looking up the rest from reference TRBV2 and TRBJ1-4 gives the full variable domain: EPEVTQTPSHQVTQMGQEVILRCVPISNHLYFYWYRQILGQKVEFLVSFYNNEISEKSEIFDDQFSVERPDGSNFTLKIRSTKLEDSAMYFCASSLQERGEKLFFGSGTQLSVL.

Comments on this clone: Compared with germline, one end of the junction differs, possibly owing to a read error. V is TRBV5-5 and J is TRBJ2-7; 8 bases map to TRBD1. Germline CDR1 SGHKS, CDR2 YYEKEE (reference sequence). The CDR3 consists of 15 residues. The CDR3 loop reads CANPNRQGFPYGQYF. Written as DNA, the CDR3 is TGTGCCAACCCGAATAGACAGGGGTTCCCCTACGGGCAGTACTTC.

The J gene is TRBJ1-6, the V gene TRBV5-1; 10 bases are shared with TRBD1. V lost 4 bases to trimming and J lost 9 bases; unmatched junction nucleotides: 10. In germline, CDR1 is SGHRS, CDR2 YFSETQ. The CDR3 consists of 16 residues. CDR3 sequence reads: CASSRDRGKNGSPLHF. The CDR3 nucleotides are TGCGCCAGCAGCAGGGACAGGGGAAAGAATGGTTCACCCCTCCACTTT.

The chain carries TRBV7-2 and TRBJ2-3; D remains unclear. Per germline, CDR1 SGHTA and CDR2 FQGNSA. V was shortened by 0 bases and J by 5 bases, with 12 bases between the two germline ends. CDR3 length: 15 residues. CDR3 loop: CASSLAMTVGDTQYF. In DNA form, the CDR3 reads TGTGCCAGCAGCTTAGCGATGACCGTGGGAGATACGCAGTATTTT.

The rearrangement joins TRBV2 to TRBJ1-2; TRBD1 matches 12 bases. The germline V gene encodes CDR1 SNHLY and CDR2 FYNNEI. V gave up 0 bases and J gave up 6 bases; unmatched junction bases: 2. This CDR3 comprises 15 residues. CDR3 sequence reads: CASSEAGTGGHGYTF. The CDR3 DNA reads as TGTGCCAGCAGTGAAGCCGGGACAGGGGGCCATGGCTACACCTTC.

V usage is TRBV28 and J usage is TRBJ1-2; possible D gene TRBD1, 5 bases. CDR3 size: 17 residues. With 6 bases removed from V and 1 base from J, the gap between germline ends came to 21 bases. Germline V CDR1 and CDR2: MDHEN, SYDVKM. The CDR3: CASSPVIGGIINYGYTF. The CDR3 bases are TGTGCCAGCAGCCCGGTCATCGGGGGGATAATTAACTATGGCTACACCTTC.

This clone was seen just once. The chain uses TRBV5-1 and TRBJ2-6, with 9 bases aligning to TRBD1. Germline lookup yields CDR1 SGHRS and CDR2 YFSETQ. The CDR3 consists of 18 residues. V was clipped by 4 bases and J by 0 bases; unmatched bases: 8. CDR3 loop: CASSPRTGADSGANVLTF. The DNA of the CDR3 is TGCGCCAGCAGCCCAAGGACAGGGGCGGACTCTGGGGCCAACGTCCTGACTTTC.

With regard to this clone: The germline gene is not matched at one end of the junction; a read error may be the cause. The chain uses TRBV7-3 and TRBJ2-7; D is unresolved. This CDR3 contains 13 residues. The germline V gene has CDR1 SGHTA and CDR2 FQGTGA. The chain's CDR3 is CANSSKQSSQQYF. CDR3 bases: TGTGCCAACAGCTCCAAGCAATCGTCCCAGCAGTACTTC.

This clone appeared once. The V call is TRBV5-1, the J call TRBJ1-6; 9 bases agree with TRBD1. There are 15 residues in the CDR3. Germline V gene data show CDR1 as SGHRS and CDR2 as YFSETQ. The V and J ends lost 0 bases and 5 bases, in that order; junction bases with no gene match: 0. Here the CDR3 DNA reads TGCGCCAGCAGCTTGGGGGACAGGGATAATTCACCCCTCCACTTT. Its protein is CASSLGDRDNSPLHF.

This chain connects TRBV10-2 to TRBJ2-1; unclear D gene. CDR1 and CDR2 (germline): WSHSY, SAAADI. V lost 6 bases, J lost 0 bases, and 6 bases lay in between. The CDR3 has 13 residues. The CDR3 DNA follows: TGCGCCAGCAGGGCAGGCTCCTACAATGAGCAGTTCTTC. Translating gives CASRAGSYNEQFF.

This clone was counted a few times. This chain joins TRBV19 and TRBJ2-1, with 9 bases identical to TRBD2. The CDR3 totals 16 residues. After removal of 5 bases from V and 3 bases from J, the junction contained 8 bases not matched to a gene. The germline V gene encodes CDR1 LNHDA and CDR2 SQIVND (reference sequence). DNA for the CDR3: TGTGCCAGTAGTCTTTCCGGGACTAGCAACTACAATGAGCAGTTCTTC. As protein: CASSLSGTSNYNEQFF.

CDR3 nucleotides: TGTGCCAGTAGTAGGGACTCAATCAATAACTATGGCTACACCTTC. Translating gives CASSRDSINNYGYTF. V and J are TRBV19 and TRBJ1-2; D might be TRBD1 (5 bases). The V end lost 4 bases, the J end lost 1 base, and 13 bases lay between the germline ends. The CDR3 extends over 15 amino acids. CDR1 and CDR2 from the germline V gene are LNHDA and SQIVND (reference sequence).

This clone was found a few times. Other DNA sequences in this sample translate to the same CDR3. The chain combines TRBV5-1 with TRBJ2-2, with no clear D. Trimming shortened V by 0 bases and J by 0 bases, and 6 bases separated the two germline ends. This CDR3 is 15 amino acids long. Germline values: CDR1 SGHRS, CDR2 YFSETQ. CDR3 nucleotide sequence: TGCGCCAGCAGCTTGGGGCACACGAACACCGGGGAGCTGTTTTTT. Its protein product is CASSLGHTNTGELFF.

The chain joins TRBV7-6 to TRBJ2-7; 8 nucleotides line up with TRBD2. The CDR3 length is 14 residues. The junction had 3 bases not matched to a gene; V was cut back by 2 bases and J by 3 bases. The germline CDR1 and CDR2 sequences are SGHVS and FNYEAQ. In DNA form, the CDR3 reads TGTGCCAGCAGCTTAAGAGCGGGGGTCTACGAGCAGTACTTC. Encoded protein: CASSLRAGVYEQYF.

The chain joins TRBV7-2 to TRBJ2-7; TRBD2 agrees at 7 bases. The CDR3 has 15 residues. Germline loops: CDR1 SGHTA, CDR2 FQGNSA. Trimming at V came to 1 base and at J to 0 bases, leaving 3 bases not matched to a gene. CDR3 nucleotide sequence: TGTGCCAGCAGCTTAGGGGGGGGGTCCTCCTACGAGCAGTACTTC. It is translated as CASSLGGGSSYEQYF.

The chain carries TRBV5-1 and TRBJ2-7; D is ambiguous. V was pared by 1 base and J by 5 bases, with 7 bases between. The germline gives CDR1 SGHRS, CDR2 YFSETQ. The CDR3 is made up of 12 amino acids. DNA of the CDR3: TGCGCCAGCAGCTTGAGTTTGGACGAGCAGTACTTC. Translation: CASSLSLDEQYF.

The V gene is TRBV30, the J gene TRBJ2-4, with D possibly TRBD2 on 5 matching bases. Germline CDR1 is GTSNPN and CDR2 is SVGIG (reference sequence). The CDR3 is made up of 11 amino acids. Trimming cost V 2 bases and J 6 bases, with 5 bases left between them. CDR3 sequence reads: CAWSTRNIQYF. The CDR3, as DNA: TGTGCCTGGAGTACTAGAAACATTCAGTACTTC.

V gene TRBV19 combines with J gene TRBJ1-5, with D unclear. This CDR3 region has 14 residues. With 4 bases removed from V and 4 bases from J, the gap between germline ends came to 11 bases. Germline CDR1 is LNHDA and CDR2 is SQIVND (reference sequence). As DNA, the CDR3 is TGTGCCAGTAGTAGCGAGACTGGGAATCAGCCCCAGCATTTT. Translating gives CASSSETGNQPQHF.

The genes are TRBV19 and TRBJ1-1; perhaps TRBD1 as D (6 bases). The CDR3 covers 13 residues. Germline CDR1 LNHDA, CDR2 SQIVND (reference sequence). With 7 bases removed from V and 5 bases from J, the gap between germline ends came to 14 bases. The CDR3: CASNEGQGTEAFF. The CDR3 region has the DNA TGTGCCAGTAATGAGGGGCAGGGGACTGAAGCTTTCTTT.

Worth noting for this clone: At the DNA level, this CDR3 is encoded by other sequences in the same sample as well. The V call is TRBV13, the J call TRBJ2-3; 9 positions agree with TRBD2. This CDR3 region has 16 residues. The junction had 6 bases not matched to a gene; V was cut back by 0 bases and J by 5 bases. In germline, CDR1 is PRHDT, CDR2 FYEKMQ (reference sequence). This CDR3 reads CASSLGTSGQRDTQYF. In nucleotides, the CDR3 is TGTGCCAGCAGCTTAGGGACTAGCGGCCAAAGAGATACGCAGTATTTT.

The CDR3 sequence: CASSEEGTSNQPQHF. The CDR3 DNA sequence: TGTGCCAGCAGTGAGGAGGGAACATCAAATCAGCCCCAGCATTTT. The chain carries TRBV2 and TRBJ1-5; D call uncertain. Trimming stripped 3 bases from V and 4 bases from J, with 13 bases between. The CDR3 consists of 15 residues. Germline V CDR1 and CDR2: SNHLY, FYNNEI.

The genes are TRBV7-8 and TRBJ2-7, with 9 nucleotides matching TRBD1. V lost 6 bases and J lost 7; bases outside the gene matches: 10. This CDR3 is 14 amino acids long. Germline V gene lookup returns CDR1 SGHVS and CDR2 FQNEAQ. The CDR3 loop is CASSYGQGSREQYF. The CDR3 coding sequence is TGTGCCAGCAGTTACGGACAGGGGTCTCGAGAGCAGTACTTC.